This T cell receptor beta chain is drawn from a study of blood T cell repertoires in COVID-19. Study as a whole: Researchers got acute and convalescent COVID-19 samples from the United States, Italy and Spain. PBMCs, B-cell-depleted T cells, or T cells provided the cDNA or gDNA that made up the material.

Per the original data handling: Amplification of reference gene primers was used by the study to estimate nucleated cell counts. Clones were sequenced by immunoSEQ multiplex PCR, and TCRdb holds only the in-frame ones, with some missing. For V, J and clone size, that table is used; D and trimming come from the DNA. Seen here are roughly 53,000 clones, 90% observed once, and the top ten hold just under 8.5%. After removal of 5 bases from V and 5 bases from J, the junction contained 9 bases not matched to a gene. Looked up from germline, CDR1 is MNHEY and CDR2 is SMNVEV (reference sequence). The CDR3 spans 15 residues.

The chain couples TRBV27 to TRBJ1-2, with 9 bases aligning to TRBD1. The source of this sequence is a woman aged 35 to 49 with active COVID-19. The sample was peripheral blood. For the CDR3, the DNA is TGTGCCAGCAGTCCCCGGGACAGGGCTACTTATGGCTACACCTTC. As protein: CASSPRDRATYGYTF.